The T cell receptor (beta chain) described here comes from a study of identical twins. One entry per CDR3 protein, called by TCRdb with MiXCR from the 5' RACE reads. Of hundreds of thousands of distinct CDR3 sequences detected, approximately 13% appear once; the ten largest clones hold about 1.5%. This clonotype was recorded a few times. A further study also used this sample, focusing on yellow fever vaccine responses in identical twins.

The receptor was derived from a woman younger than 35 in good health. The source material was PBMCs.

This CDR3 reads CASSPGGGREYEQFF. The CDR3 region has the DNA TGTGCCAGCAGCCCTGGCGGAGGGCGGGAGTATGAGCAGTTCTTC. The chain couples TRBV11-2 to TRBJ2-1; 7 bases line up with TRBD2. Unmatched junction bases numbered 12, after V lost 5 bases and J lost 8 bases. CDR3 size: 15 residues. Germline V CDR1 and CDR2: SGHAT, FQNNGV.